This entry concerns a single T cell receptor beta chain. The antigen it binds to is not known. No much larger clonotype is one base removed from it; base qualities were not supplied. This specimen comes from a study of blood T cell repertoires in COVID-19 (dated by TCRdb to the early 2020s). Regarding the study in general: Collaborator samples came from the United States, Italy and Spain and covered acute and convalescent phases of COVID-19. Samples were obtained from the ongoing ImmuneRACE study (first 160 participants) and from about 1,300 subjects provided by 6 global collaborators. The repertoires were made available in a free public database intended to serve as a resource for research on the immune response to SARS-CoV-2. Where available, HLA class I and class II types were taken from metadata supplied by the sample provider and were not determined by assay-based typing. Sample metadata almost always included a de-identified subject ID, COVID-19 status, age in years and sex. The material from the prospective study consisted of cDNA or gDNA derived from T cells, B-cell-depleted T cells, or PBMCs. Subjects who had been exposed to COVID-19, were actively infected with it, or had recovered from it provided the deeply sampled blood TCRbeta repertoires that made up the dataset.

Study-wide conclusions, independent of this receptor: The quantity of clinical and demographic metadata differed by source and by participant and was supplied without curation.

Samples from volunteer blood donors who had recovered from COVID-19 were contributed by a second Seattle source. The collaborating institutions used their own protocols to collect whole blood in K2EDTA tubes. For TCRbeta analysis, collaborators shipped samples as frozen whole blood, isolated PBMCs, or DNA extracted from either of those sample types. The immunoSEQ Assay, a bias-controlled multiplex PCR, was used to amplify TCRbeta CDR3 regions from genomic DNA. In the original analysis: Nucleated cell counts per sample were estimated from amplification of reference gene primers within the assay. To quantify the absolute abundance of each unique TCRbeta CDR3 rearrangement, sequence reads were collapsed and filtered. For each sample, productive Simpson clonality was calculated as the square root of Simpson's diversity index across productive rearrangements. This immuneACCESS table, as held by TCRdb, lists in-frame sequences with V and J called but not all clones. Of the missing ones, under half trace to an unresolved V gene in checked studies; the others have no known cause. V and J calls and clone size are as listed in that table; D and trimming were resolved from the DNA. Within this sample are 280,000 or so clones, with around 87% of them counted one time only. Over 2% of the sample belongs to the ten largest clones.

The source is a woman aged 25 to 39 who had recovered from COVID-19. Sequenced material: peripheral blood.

This receptor carries the CDR3 CASRVGTQGKAFF. The nucleotide sequence reads TGTGCCAGCCGGGTAGGAACACAAGGTAAAGCTTTCTTT. The chain uses TRBV2 and TRBJ1-1; the D gene lacks a confident call. The CDR3 starts with the cysteine, ends with the phenylalanine, and has 13 residues. Only CDR3 DNA remains: 39 bases, in frame from the first base. The germline V gene specifies SNHLY as CDR1 and FYNNEI as CDR2. V loses 8 bases, J loses 9 bases, and the germline ends lie 19 bases apart.